The 4 T cell receptor beta chains in this list originate from one sample, sequenced in a study of T cells expressing NK-cell markers. TCRdb reworked the 5' RACE reads into one entry per CDR3 protein, no DNA. The sample holds about 32,000 distinct CDR3 sequences. Sequencing was done on a sample of blood T cells: a sorted CD56 or NKG2C T cell subset, CD4+ or CD8+ T cells, or bulk PBMC T cells (not recorded which). The receptors derive from a woman aged 18 to 75 in good health.

This chain joins TRBV28 and TRBJ2-4; TCRdb's assignment of TRBD2 cannot be checked, as there is no DNA. Looked up from germline, CDR1 is MDHEN and CDR2 is SYDVKM. The CDR3 covers 15 residues. CDR3 sequence: CASSLPQEAKNIQYF.

The chain employs TRBV7-9 and TRBJ2-3; TCRdb returns TRBD2, unconfirmable since there is no DNA. This CDR3 has 15 amino acids. CDR1 is SEHNR, CDR2 FQNEAQ, per germline (reference sequence). This chain's CDR3 is CASILRDWSTDTQYF.

This chain joins TRBV5-1 and TRBJ2-1; there is no DNA to check the TCRdb D call of TRBD2. This CDR3 is 16 amino acids long. CDR1 and CDR2 from the germline V gene are SGHRS and YFSETQ. CDR3 amino acids: CASSDSSGSSYNEQFF.

The chain links TRBV27 to TRBJ2-7; there is no DNA to check the TCRdb D call of TRBD2. There are 16 residues in the CDR3. Germline assignment: CDR1 MNHEY and CDR2 SMNVEV (reference sequence). The CDR3: CASSPAGTTTTYEQYF.